This T cell receptor beta chain is from a study of blood T cell repertoires in COVID-19 (dated by TCRdb to about 2020). For the study in its entirety: Collaborator samples came from the United States, Italy and Spain and covered acute and convalescent phases of COVID-19. The repertoires were made available in a free public database intended to serve as a resource for research on the immune response to SARS-CoV-2. Samples were obtained from the ongoing ImmuneRACE study (first 160 participants) and from over 1,000 subjects provided by 6 global collaborators. The prospective study material was composed of cDNA or gDNA derived from T cells, B-cell-depleted T cells, or PBMCs. The sample metadata nearly always contained a de-identified subject ID, COVID-19 status, age in years and sex. The dataset comprised deeply sampled blood TCRbeta repertoires from subjects exposed to, actively infected with, or recovered from COVID-19. HLA class I and class II types, where available, came from metadata supplied by the sample provider rather than from assay-based typing. General findings and caveats noted by the study authors: The amount of clinical and demographic metadata varied by source and participant and was provided uncurated.

With regard to this clone: Its antigen is unknown. Base qualities are not provided; no much larger clone lies one nucleotide away.

The immunoSEQ Assay, a bias-controlled multiplex PCR, was used to amplify TCRbeta CDR3 regions from genomic DNA. Per the original workflow: Nucleated cell counts per sample were estimated from amplification of reference gene primers within the assay. To quantify the absolute abundance of each unique TCRbeta CDR3 rearrangement, sequence reads were collapsed and filtered. Productive Simpson clonality was computed per sample as the square root of Simpson's diversity index over productive rearrangements. Held by TCRdb, this immuneACCESS table contains in-frame sequences only and omits some clones. Under half of the omission traces to an unresolved V gene where checked; the cause of the rest is unknown. That table gives V, J and clone size, and the DNA gave D and trimming. This sample holds hundreds of thousands of clones; around 87% were observed only once. Clones ranked in the top ten supply more than 3% of the sample.

CDR1 and CDR2 are read off the germline V gene (reference sequence) as LNHDA and SQIVND. The CDR3 sequence holds 14 residues, the cysteine and phenylalanine included. Of the read, only the CDR3 DNA is kept; its 42 bases are in frame from base 1. V gives up 6 bases and J gives up 6 bases, and the segment between their germline ends measures 15 bases. Collaborating institutions collected whole blood in K2EDTA tubes following their own protocols. For TCRbeta analysis, collaborator samples were shipped as frozen whole blood, as isolated PBMCs, or as DNA extracted from either sample type. Source material: peripheral blood. The chain joins TRBV19 to TRBJ1-5; a tentative D match to TRBD1 spans 6 bases. This clonotype originated in a woman in her forties or fifties with active or convalescent COVID-19. The CDR3 region reads CASSQTGNGQPQHF. The DNA is TGTGCCAGTAGCCAAACAGGGAACGGTCAGCCCCAGCATTTT.